A selection of T cell receptor beta chains follows, all from one sample in a study of T cell repertoires in cytomegalovirus infection. TCRdb itself ran the reads through MiXCR, one entry per CDR3 protein. The data show around 630,000 distinct CDR3 sequences, about 24% seen once. The specimen was CD8+ T cells from PBMCs. Receptors were obtained from a human donor in good health (CMV status not recorded). Some clones in this sample may be carry-over from other donors' samples. CDR3s include the opening cysteine and the closing phenylalanine or tryptophan. The order of the fields is clone size, V gene, D gene, J gene, CDR3 DNA, CDR3 protein. The D gene is left open where the match is weak. Rows may omit the clone size; those that give it use once, few, many or a size class.

abundance: few
v_gene: TRBV28
d_gene: .
j_gene: TRBJ1-1
CDR3nt: TGTGCCAGCAGTTCAGCCCAAAACACTGAAGCTTTCTTT
CDR3aa: CASSSAQNTEAFF

abundance: .
v_gene: TRBV7-9
d_gene: .
j_gene: TRBJ2-1
CDR3nt: TGTGCCAGCAGCCCGGGGGACTCTAGGCCCAAAACTGAGCAGTTCTTC
CDR3aa: CASSPGDSRPKTEQFF

abundance: .
v_gene: TRBV25-1
d_gene: .
j_gene: TRBJ2-2
CDR3nt: TGTGCCAGCAGTGAACGACTACCGAGGACCGGGGAGCTGTTTTTT
CDR3aa: CASSERLPRTGELFF

abundance: few
v_gene: TRBV6-2/TRBV6-3
d_gene: TRBD2
j_gene: TRBJ2-1
CDR3nt: TGTGCCAGCAGTAACGGGGGGGCCAATGAGCAGTTCTTC
CDR3aa: CASSNGGANEQFF

abundance: many
v_gene: TRBV12-3/TRBV12-4
d_gene: TRBD1
j_gene: TRBJ1-2
CDR3nt: TGTGCCAGCAGTTTTTTTGGGGACAGTCGTTTTTATGGCTACACCTTC
CDR3aa: CASSFFGDSRFYGYTF

abundance: .
v_gene: TRBV2
d_gene: .
j_gene: TRBJ2-7
CDR3nt: TGTGCCAGCACTCCTCTTCCTAGGGGGGAGCAGTACTTC
CDR3aa: CASTPLPRGEQYF

abundance: .
v_gene: TRBV7-4
d_gene: TRBD1
j_gene: TRBJ2-5
CDR3nt: TGTGCCAACAGCCAGGGAAGGGGGCGCCCCCGACAAGAGACCCAGTACTTC
CDR3aa: CANSQGRGRPRQETQYF

abundance: .
v_gene: TRBV19
d_gene: .
j_gene: TRBJ2-5
CDR3nt: TGTGCCAGTAGTTTCTACTTGGGTGAGACCCAGTACTTC
CDR3aa: CASSFYLGETQYF

abundance: .
v_gene: TRBV20-1
d_gene: .
j_gene: TRBJ2-6
CDR3nt: TGCAGTGCTAGGAGGAGACACTCCTCTGGGGCCAACGTCCTGACTTTC
CDR3aa: CSARRRHSSGANVLTF

abundance: few
v_gene: TRBV6-1
d_gene: .
j_gene: TRBJ2-2
CDR3nt: TGTGCCAGCAGTGATTGGGGGAACACCGGGGAGCTGTTTTTT
CDR3aa: CASSDWGNTGELFF

abundance: .
v_gene: TRBV9
d_gene: .
j_gene: TRBJ2-5
CDR3nt: TGTGCCAGCAGCGGCCGACTAGGCCAAGAGACCCAGTACTTC
CDR3aa: CASSGRLGQETQYF

abundance: once
v_gene: TRBV15
d_gene: TRBD1
j_gene: TRBJ2-3
CDR3nt: TGTGCCACCAGCAGAGCCGGACAGGGCATCGAGGGTACGCAGTATTTT
CDR3aa: CATSRAGQGIEGTQYF

abundance: .
v_gene: TRBV19
d_gene: TRBD1
j_gene: TRBJ1-1
CDR3nt: TGTGCCAGTACGGACAGGGGAGACACTGAAGCTTTCTTT
CDR3aa: CASTDRGDTEAFF

abundance: many
v_gene: TRBV27
d_gene: .
j_gene: TRBJ2-4
CDR3nt: TGTGCCAGCAGTTTATCCCGTCAAAACATTCAGTACTTC
CDR3aa: CASSLSRQNIQYF

abundance: few
v_gene: TRBV25-1
d_gene: .
j_gene: TRBJ1-1
CDR3nt: TGTGCCAGCAGTGAATATTACGGGAACACTGAAGCTTTCTTT
CDR3aa: CASSEYYGNTEAFF

abundance: .
v_gene: TRBV20-1
d_gene: .
j_gene: TRBJ2-7
CDR3nt: TGCAGTGCTAGGGATATCGAGGGGAGCTCCTACGAGCAGTACTTC
CDR3aa: CSARDIEGSSYEQYF

abundance: .
v_gene: TRBV19
d_gene: .
j_gene: TRBJ1-1
CDR3nt: TGTGCCAGTAGGGATACAGGGCCCTGGAACACTGAAGCTTTCTTT
CDR3aa: CASRDTGPWNTEAFF

abundance: .
v_gene: TRBV25-1
d_gene: .
j_gene: TRBJ1-2
CDR3nt: TGTGCCAGCAGTAGCGGTGCCGAGGACTACACCTTC
CDR3aa: CASSSGAEDYTF

abundance: .
v_gene: TRBV27
d_gene: .
j_gene: TRBJ1-2
CDR3nt: TGTGCCAGCAGTTCGGGGCGTCCTGTTTTAGCTAACTATGGCTACACCTTC
CDR3aa: CASSSGRPVLANYGYTF

abundance: many
v_gene: TRBV7-3
d_gene: .
j_gene: TRBJ1-1
CDR3nt: TGTGCCAGCAGCTTAGATATAGGGGCTGAAGCTTTCTTT
CDR3aa: CASSLDIGAEAFF

abundance: many
v_gene: TRBV7-2
d_gene: TRBD1
j_gene: TRBJ2-7
CDR3nt: TGTGCCAGCAGCCTTGGACAGGGGGATAACGAGCAGTACTTC
CDR3aa: CASSLGQGDNEQYF

abundance: few
v_gene: TRBV27
d_gene: .
j_gene: TRBJ1-1
CDR3nt: TGTGCCAGCAGTCTAAACAGGGCTATGATGAACACTGAAGCTTTCTTT
CDR3aa: CASSLNRAMMNTEAFF

abundance: .
v_gene: TRBV29-1
d_gene: .
j_gene: TRBJ1-2
CDR3nt: TGCAGCGTTGATCCCCCCACTGGCAGGGCGGCCTATGGCTACACCTTC
CDR3aa: CSVDPPTGRAAYGYTF

abundance: few
v_gene: TRBV7-9
d_gene: .
j_gene: TRBJ2-7
CDR3nt: TGTGCCAGCGCGGCTTACCTCGGGGCCGAGCAGTACTTC
CDR3aa: CASAAYLGAEQYF

abundance: .
v_gene: TRBV29-1
d_gene: TRBD1
j_gene: TRBJ2-1
CDR3nt: TGCAGCTATGTAGGGGGCAACGTGGGCAATGAGCAGTTCTTC
CDR3aa: CSYVGGNVGNEQFF

abundance: .
v_gene: TRBV27
d_gene: .
j_gene: TRBJ2-7
CDR3nt: TGTGCCAGCACCCCAGGAAAAAGCTACGAGCAGTACTTC
CDR3aa: CASTPGKSYEQYF

abundance: many
v_gene: TRBV6-6
d_gene: .
j_gene: TRBJ1-6
CDR3nt: TGTGCCAGCGGTTCACCCCTCCACTTT
CDR3aa: CASGSPLHF

abundance: .
v_gene: TRBV6-5
d_gene: TRBD1
j_gene: TRBJ2-5
CDR3nt: TGTGCCAGCAGCCAGAGCATGACAGGGATAGAGACCCAGTACTTC
CDR3aa: CASSQSMTGIETQYF

abundance: many
v_gene: TRBV7-8
d_gene: TRBD2
j_gene: TRBJ2-7
CDR3nt: TGTGCCAGCAGCGGAGGGACTAGCGGCTATAAGATCTCCTACGAGCAGTACTTC
CDR3aa: CASSGGTSGYKISYEQYF

abundance: .
v_gene: TRBV20-1
d_gene: .
j_gene: TRBJ1-1
CDR3nt: TGCAGTGCTAGAGACAGGACAACGTTGAACACTGAAGCTTTCTTT
CDR3aa: CSARDRTTLNTEAFF

abundance: many
v_gene: TRBV6-2/TRBV6-3
d_gene: TRBD1
j_gene: TRBJ1-2
CDR3nt: TGTGCCAGCAGACCCCTGACAGGGGTGAACTATGGCTACACCTTC
CDR3aa: CASRPLTGVNYGYTF

abundance: few
v_gene: TRBV6-1
d_gene: .
j_gene: TRBJ1-2
CDR3nt: TGTGCCAGCAGTGCCGACAGTAGTAGGGGCTACACCTTC
CDR3aa: CASSADSSRGYTF

abundance: .
v_gene: TRBV9
d_gene: .
j_gene: TRBJ2-7
CDR3nt: TGTGCCAGCAGCGTAGCTGGTAGTGGGAGCCAGCAGTACTTC
CDR3aa: CASSVAGSGSQQYF

abundance: .
v_gene: TRBV19
d_gene: .
j_gene: TRBJ1-2
CDR3nt: TGTGCCAGTAGTCTACCGGGACATGAGGACTATGGCTACACCTTC
CDR3aa: CASSLPGHEDYGYTF

abundance: .
v_gene: TRBV7-3
d_gene: TRBD2
j_gene: TRBJ2-2
CDR3nt: TGTGCCAGCAGCTTCTTAGCGGGAACTAACACCGGGGAGCTGTTTTTT
CDR3aa: CASSFLAGTNTGELFF

abundance: few
v_gene: TRBV5-1
d_gene: TRBD2
j_gene: TRBJ2-3
CDR3nt: TGCGCCAGCAGCTTCGGGACTAGCGGGGGGGCGGCGCAGTATTTT
CDR3aa: CASSFGTSGGAAQYF

abundance: few
v_gene: TRBV12-5
d_gene: .
j_gene: TRBJ1-1
CDR3nt: TGTGCTAGTGGTTCAGATATAAACACTGAAGCTTTCTTT
CDR3aa: CASGSDINTEAFF

abundance: few
v_gene: TRBV9
d_gene: TRBD1
j_gene: TRBJ1-5
CDR3nt: TGTGCCAGCAGCACTGGACAGGCACTCAATCAGCCCCAGCATTTT
CDR3aa: CASSTGQALNQPQHF

abundance: .
v_gene: TRBV15
d_gene: .
j_gene: TRBJ1-2
CDR3nt: TGTGCCACCAGCAGAGACCACGAGGATGGCTACACCTTC
CDR3aa: CATSRDHEDGYTF

abundance: .
v_gene: TRBV20-1
d_gene: .
j_gene: TRBJ1-6
CDR3nt: TGCAGTGCTAGGTCCCCGGACCCAGGCGGTTCACCCCTCCACTTT
CDR3aa: CSARSPDPGGSPLHF

abundance: few
v_gene: TRBV11-3
d_gene: .
j_gene: TRBJ2-5
CDR3nt: TGTGCCAGCAGCTTTGAGGAAAACCAAGAGACCCAGTACTTC
CDR3aa: CASSFEENQETQYF

abundance: .
v_gene: TRBV20-1
d_gene: .
j_gene: TRBJ2-4
CDR3nt: TGCAGTGCTAGACAGAATTTAGCCAAAAACATTCAGTACTTC
CDR3aa: CSARQNLAKNIQYF

abundance: few
v_gene: TRBV5-5
d_gene: TRBD1
j_gene: TRBJ2-7
CDR3nt: TGTGCCAGCAGCTGGGGACAGGGCAACGAGCAGTACTTC
CDR3aa: CASSWGQGNEQYF

abundance: many
v_gene: TRBV7-2
d_gene: .
j_gene: TRBJ1-3
CDR3nt: TGTGCCAGCAGCGTTGACAGGAGTACTGGAAACACCATATATTTT
CDR3aa: CASSVDRSTGNTIYF

abundance: .
v_gene: TRBV9
d_gene: .
j_gene: TRBJ1-1
CDR3nt: TGTGCCAGCGGGAGTGGGTTTTACACTGAAGCTTTCTTT
CDR3aa: CASGSGFYTEAFF

abundance: .
v_gene: TRBV14
d_gene: .
j_gene: TRBJ2-5
CDR3nt: TGTGCCAGCAGCCAAGCTCGGGGGCGATGGGAGACCCAGTACTTC
CDR3aa: CASSQARGRWETQYF

abundance: many
v_gene: TRBV14
d_gene: .
j_gene: TRBJ2-2
CDR3nt: TGTGCCAGCAGCCGTAGCAGGGTTCCCGGGGAGCTGTTTTTT
CDR3aa: CASSRSRVPGELFF

abundance: many
v_gene: TRBV2
d_gene: .
j_gene: TRBJ1-2
CDR3nt: TGTGCCAGCAGGCCCGGGGCCGGACGGTATGGCTACACCTTC
CDR3aa: CASRPGAGRYGYTF

abundance: .
v_gene: TRBV20-1
d_gene: TRBD1
j_gene: TRBJ1-1
CDR3nt: TGCAGTGCTAGAGCCCTCCCAGGGGGCACGTACACTGAAGCTTTCTTT
CDR3aa: CSARALPGGTYTEAFF

abundance: .
v_gene: TRBV10-2
d_gene: TRBD2
j_gene: TRBJ2-4
CDR3nt: TGCGCCAGCATGGGAGGGGAGAAAAACATTCAGTACTTC
CDR3aa: CASMGGEKNIQYF

abundance: .
v_gene: TRBV3-1
d_gene: .
j_gene: TRBJ1-3
CDR3nt: TGTGCCAGCAGCCAAGATAGGATCTCTGGAAACACCATATATTTT
CDR3aa: CASSQDRISGNTIYF

abundance: many
v_gene: TRBV7-9
d_gene: .
j_gene: TRBJ1-2
CDR3nt: TGTGCCAGCAGCTTAGCGCCGGGTCTCTATGGCTACACCTTC
CDR3aa: CASSLAPGLYGYTF

abundance: few
v_gene: TRBV27
d_gene: TRBD1
j_gene: TRBJ2-7
CDR3nt: TGTGCCAGCTCCCGACAGGGATATTCGAACGAGCAGTACTTC
CDR3aa: CASSRQGYSNEQYF

abundance: .
v_gene: TRBV14
d_gene: TRBD1
j_gene: TRBJ1-2
CDR3nt: TGTGCCAGCAGCCAAGCCCGGACAGGCGCAAATGGCTACACCTTC
CDR3aa: CASSQARTGANGYTF

abundance: few
v_gene: TRBV7-7
d_gene: TRBD1
j_gene: TRBJ2-1
CDR3nt: TGTGCTAGCAGCTTCGGGGACAGGGGCGAGTATGAGCAGTTCTTC
CDR3aa: CASSFGDRGEYEQFF